A selection of T cell receptor beta chains follows, all from one sample in a study of blood T cell repertoires in COVID-19. Measured with immunoSEQ multiplex PCR; TCRdb has only the in-frame clones, and not every one. The table includes tens of thousands of clones, 88% detected once. The sample taken for sequencing was peripheral blood. These receptors were obtained from a woman over 75 with acute or convalescent COVID-19. Each CDR3 is given with its conserved first and last residue. The order of the fields is D gene, clone size, J gene, V gene, CDR3 protein, CDR3 DNA. A D gene is named only where the DNA matches it firmly. Where a row states a size, it is once, few, many or the class of an expanded clone; other rows omit it.

d_gene: TRBD2; abundance: NA; j_gene: TRBJ2-7; v_gene: TRBV6-5; CDR3aa: CASSRGLAAYEQYF; CDR3nt: TGTGCCAGCAGCAGGGGACTAGCGGCCTACGAGCAGTACTTC
d_gene: TRBD1; abundance: NA; j_gene: TRBJ1-2; v_gene: TRBV7-9; CDR3aa: CASSPDRDGYGYTF; CDR3nt: TGTGCCAGCAGTCCGGACAGGGACGGCTATGGCTACACCTTC
d_gene: NA; abundance: NA; j_gene: TRBJ1-1; v_gene: TRBV28; CDR3aa: CASSLLGGGNAEAFF; CDR3nt: TGTGCCAGCAGTTTATTGGGAGGAGGTAATGCTGAAGCTTTCTTT
d_gene: TRBD1; abundance: NA; j_gene: TRBJ1-2; v_gene: TRBV7-2; CDR3aa: CASSRQGLEGYTF; CDR3nt: TGTGCCAGCAGCCGACAGGGTTTGGAGGGCTACACCTTC
d_gene: NA; abundance: few; j_gene: TRBJ2-1; v_gene: TRBV5-1; CDR3aa: CASSLEGNNYNEQFF; CDR3nt: TGCGCCAGCAGCTTAGAGGGAAACAACTACAATGAGCAGTTCTTC
d_gene: TRBD1; abundance: once; j_gene: TRBJ1-6; v_gene: TRBV6-5; CDR3aa: CASSLGTGGRSPLHF; CDR3nt: TGTGCCAGCAGTCTAGGGACAGGGGGCCGTTCACCCCTCCACTTT
d_gene: NA; abundance: NA; j_gene: TRBJ2-7; v_gene: TRBV28; CDR3aa: CASGTIIGGLYEQYF; CDR3nt: TGTGCCAGCGGAACCATCATAGGAGGCCTATACGAGCAGTACTTC
d_gene: NA; abundance: NA; j_gene: TRBJ1-1; v_gene: TRBV12-3/TRBV12-4; CDR3aa: CASTKRENTEAFF; CDR3nt: TGTGCCAGCACCAAGCGAGAGAACACTGAAGCTTTCTTT
d_gene: TRBD2; abundance: NA; j_gene: TRBJ2-1; v_gene: TRBV5-6; CDR3aa: CASSPSLAGGLNEQFF; CDR3nt: TGTGCCAGCAGTCCTTCACTAGCGGGGGGGCTCAATGAGCAGTTCTTC
d_gene: TRBD2; abundance: NA; j_gene: TRBJ2-3; v_gene: TRBV11-2; CDR3aa: CASSSPGLAGGPTDTQYF; CDR3nt: TGTGCCAGCAGCTCACCGGGACTAGCGGGAGGGCCCACAGATACGCAGTATTTT
d_gene: NA; abundance: NA; j_gene: TRBJ1-5; v_gene: TRBV2; CDR3aa: CASSGQSNQPQHF; CDR3nt: TGTGCCAGCTCAGGGCAAAGCAATCAGCCCCAGCATTTT
d_gene: TRBD1; abundance: NA; j_gene: TRBJ1-2; v_gene: TRBV6-2/TRBV6-3; CDR3aa: CASSYSSGSKGASYGYTF; CDR3nt: TGTGCCAGCAGTTACTCATCCGGGAGCAAGGGGGCCTCCTATGGCTACACCTTC
d_gene: NA; abundance: NA; j_gene: TRBJ1-2; v_gene: TRBV19; CDR3aa: CASSTRQSANYGYTF; CDR3nt: TGTGCCAGTAGTACTCGACAGTCCGCTAACTATGGCTACACCTTC
d_gene: NA; abundance: NA; j_gene: TRBJ1-2; v_gene: TRBV27; CDR3aa: CASSPGGSGYTF; CDR3nt: TGTGCCAGCAGCCCGGGAGGGTCCGGCTACACCTTC
d_gene: NA; abundance: NA; j_gene: TRBJ1-2; v_gene: TRBV6-2/TRBV6-3; CDR3aa: CASSALDRFNYGYTF; CDR3nt: TGTGCCAGCAGTGCACTGGACAGATTTAACTATGGCTACACCTTC
d_gene: TRBD2; abundance: NA; j_gene: TRBJ2-5; v_gene: TRBV30; CDR3aa: CAWSGIEAGGTQYF; CDR3nt: TGTGCCTGGAGTGGGATCGAGGCGGGAGGGACCCAGTACTTC
d_gene: NA; abundance: NA; j_gene: TRBJ2-7; v_gene: TRBV6-5; CDR3aa: CASSTPRVGYEQYF; CDR3nt: TGTGCCAGCAGTACTCCCAGGGTCGGCTACGAGCAGTACTTC
d_gene: NA; abundance: few; j_gene: TRBJ2-3; v_gene: TRBV5-1; CDR3aa: CASSLDLADTQYF; CDR3nt: TGCGCCAGCAGCTTGGACTTGGCAGATACGCAGTATTTT
d_gene: NA; abundance: NA; j_gene: TRBJ2-1; v_gene: TRBV27; CDR3aa: CASSLRSQGPEQFF; CDR3nt: TGTGCCAGCAGTTTAAGATCCCAGGGTCCTGAGCAGTTCTTC
d_gene: NA; abundance: NA; j_gene: TRBJ2-6; v_gene: TRBV2; CDR3aa: CASSWGGRPGANVLTF; CDR3nt: TGTGCCAGCTCTTGGGGGGGCCGGCCTGGGGCCAACGTCCTGACTTTC
d_gene: TRBD1; abundance: NA; j_gene: TRBJ1-5; v_gene: TRBV19; CDR3aa: CASAGTGVYQPQHF; CDR3nt: TGTGCCAGTGCCGGGACAGGGGTTTATCAGCCCCAGCATTTT
d_gene: TRBD1; abundance: NA; j_gene: TRBJ1-6; v_gene: TRBV7-9; CDR3aa: CASSSRTGHNSPLHF; CDR3nt: TGTGCCAGCAGCTCTCGGACAGGACATAATTCACCCCTCCACTTT
d_gene: TRBD1; abundance: NA; j_gene: TRBJ2-1; v_gene: TRBV5-8; CDR3aa: CASSLKTGYRSYNEQFF; CDR3nt: TGTGCCAGCAGCTTGAAGACAGGGTATAGGTCCTACAATGAGCAGTTCTTC
d_gene: NA; abundance: NA; j_gene: TRBJ2-5; v_gene: TRBV5-1; CDR3aa: CASSLAWSDGETQYF; CDR3nt: TGCGCCAGCAGCTTGGCTTGGAGTGATGGCGAGACCCAGTACTTC
d_gene: NA; abundance: NA; j_gene: TRBJ2-5; v_gene: TRBV3-1/TRBV3-2; CDR3aa: CASSQVVSARYQETQYF; CDR3nt: TGTGCCAGCAGCCAAGTTGTGAGCGCCCGGTACCAAGAGACCCAGTACTTC
d_gene: TRBD1; abundance: NA; j_gene: TRBJ1-4; v_gene: TRBV19; CDR3aa: CASRPPGTAINEKLFF; CDR3nt: TGTGCCAGTAGGCCCCCCGGGACAGCAATTAATGAAAAACTGTTTTTT
d_gene: TRBD2; abundance: NA; j_gene: TRBJ2-3; v_gene: TRBV6-1; CDR3aa: CASSDLSGGTDTQYF; CDR3nt: TGTGCCAGCAGTGACCTCAGCGGGGGCACAGATACGCAGTATTTT
d_gene: TRBD1; abundance: NA; j_gene: TRBJ1-5; v_gene: TRBV5-1; CDR3aa: CASSLQGPDQPQHF; CDR3nt: TGCGCCAGCAGCCTACAGGGGCCAGATCAGCCCCAGCATTTT
d_gene: TRBD2; abundance: NA; j_gene: TRBJ2-2; v_gene: TRBV5-1; CDR3aa: CASSLGLAGPGELFF; CDR3nt: TGCGCCAGCAGCTTGGGACTAGCGGGACCCGGGGAGCTGTTTTTT
d_gene: NA; abundance: NA; j_gene: TRBJ2-2; v_gene: TRBV18; CDR3aa: CASSPESITGELFF; CDR3nt: TGTGCCAGCTCACCGGAGTCGATCACCGGGGAGCTGTTTTTT
d_gene: TRBD2; abundance: once; j_gene: TRBJ2-2; v_gene: TRBV27; CDR3aa: CASSLVASGANTGELFF; CDR3nt: TGTGCCAGCAGTTTAGTGGCTAGCGGGGCGAACACCGGGGAGCTGTTTTTT
d_gene: TRBD2; abundance: NA; j_gene: TRBJ2-3; v_gene: TRBV7-2; CDR3aa: CASSQQRLAGGTDTQYF; CDR3nt: TGTGCCAGCAGCCAACAACGACTAGCGGGGGGAACAGATACGCAGTATTTT
d_gene: NA; abundance: NA; j_gene: TRBJ1-3; v_gene: TRBV7-2; CDR3aa: CASSFGGRGTGNTIYF; CDR3nt: TGTGCCAGCAGCTTTGGGGGGAGGGGAACTGGAAACACCATATATTTT
d_gene: TRBD1; abundance: NA; j_gene: TRBJ1-6; v_gene: TRBV19; CDR3aa: CASSAPDRGYNSPLHF; CDR3nt: TGTGCCAGTAGTGCCCCGGACAGGGGGTATAATTCACCCCTCCACTTT
d_gene: TRBD2; abundance: NA; j_gene: TRBJ2-1; v_gene: TRBV7-9; CDR3aa: CASTPGGGRSNNEQFF; CDR3nt: TGTGCCAGCACCCCGGGCGGCGGGAGGTCTAACAATGAGCAGTTCTTC
d_gene: NA; abundance: NA; j_gene: TRBJ1-5; v_gene: TRBV30; CDR3aa: CAWSATARDQPQHF; CDR3nt: TGTGCCTGGAGTGCAACCGCCCGGGATCAGCCCCAGCATTTT
d_gene: NA; abundance: NA; j_gene: TRBJ1-4; v_gene: TRBV7-9; CDR3aa: CASSSGTLGEKLFF; CDR3nt: TGTGCCAGCAGCTCCGGGACACTTGGTGAAAAACTGTTTTTT
d_gene: NA; abundance: once; j_gene: TRBJ1-6; v_gene: TRBV2; CDR3aa: CASSVGRDSPLHF; CDR3nt: TGTGCCAGCAGTGTTGGCAGGGATTCACCCCTCCACTTT
d_gene: NA; abundance: NA; j_gene: TRBJ2-1; v_gene: TRBV15; CDR3aa: CATSIEVTSSYNEQFF; CDR3nt: TGTGCCACCAGCATCGAGGTCACCAGCTCCTACAATGAGCAGTTCTTC
d_gene: NA; abundance: NA; j_gene: TRBJ2-2; v_gene: TRBV4-1; CDR3aa: CASSQTDTGELFF; CDR3nt: TGCGCCAGCAGCCAAACAGACACCGGGGAGCTGTTTTTT
d_gene: TRBD1; abundance: NA; j_gene: TRBJ1-5; v_gene: TRBV19; CDR3aa: CATSSRTGLRSQPQHF; CDR3nt: TGTGCCACCTCGTCAAGGACAGGGTTGCGGAGTCAGCCCCAGCATTTT
d_gene: TRBD1; abundance: once; j_gene: TRBJ1-1; v_gene: TRBV19; CDR3aa: CASSSLKGAGAPEAFF; CDR3nt: TGTGCCAGTAGTTCTCTGAAGGGGGCGGGCGCCCCTGAAGCTTTCTTT
d_gene: TRBD1; abundance: NA; j_gene: TRBJ2-2; v_gene: TRBV5-4; CDR3aa: CASSSYLGQGVDGELFF; CDR3nt: TGTGCCAGCAGCTCTTATTTAGGACAGGGAGTTGACGGGGAGCTGTTTTTT